The 20 T cell receptor beta chains listed next were all sequenced from one sample in a study of blood T cell repertoires in COVID-19. Only in-frame clones appear in the TCRdb table, and some are missing; sequencing was by immunoSEQ multiplex PCR. Of roughly 180,000 clones in the sample, roughly nine tenths were seen once. Sequencing was performed on peripheral blood. Source of these receptors: a woman aged 25 to 45 with active or convalescent COVID-19.

The V and J genes are TRBV19 and TRBJ1-5; TRBD1 matches at 12 bases. The CDR3 runs to 15 residues. V lost 3 bases, J lost 6 bases, and 3 bases stayed unmatched. CDR1 is LNHDA, CDR2 SQIVND, per germline (reference sequence). CDR3 protein: CASSIGTGGVQPQHF. In nucleotides, the CDR3 is TGTGCCAGTAGTATCGGGACAGGGGGCGTTCAGCCCCAGCATTTT.

This rearrangement joins TRBV19 to TRBJ2-7; 15 positions match TRBD2. CDR1 and CDR2 (germline): LNHDA, SQIVND (reference sequence). The trim removed 5 bases at V and 2 bases at J, leaving 10 bases unmatched. The CDR3 length is 18 residues. The CDR3 here is CASSPPTGTSGGPYEQYF. In DNA, the CDR3 is TGTGCCAGTAGTCCTCCAACCGGGACTAGCGGGGGGCCCTACGAGCAGTACTTC.

This chain connects TRBV3-1 (or the pseudogene TRBV3-2) to TRBJ1-2, with 11 bases matching TRBD1. With V trimmed by 7 bases and J by 4 bases, 5 bases remained unmatched. Germline V gene lookup returns CDR1 LGHDT and CDR2 YNNKEL (reference sequence). This CDR3 has 14 amino acids. The CDR3 DNA is TGTGCCAGCACGGGGACAGGGGGGGTCTATGGCTACACCTTC. Its protein product is CASTGTGGVYGYTF.

This rearrangement joins TRBV5-6 to TRBJ2-3; D call uncertain. The CDR3 sequence is 14 residues long. V was cut by 5 bases and J by 2 bases, with 12 bases left in between. The germline V gene has CDR1 SGHDT and CDR2 YYEEEE. DNA of the CDR3: TGTGCCAGCAGTCCCTTTAGCTACACAGATACGCAGTATTTT. Translated, it gives CASSPFSYTDTQYF.

The sample holds one count of this clone. This chain connects TRBV27 to TRBJ2-1; D perhaps matches TRBD1 (5 bases). Germline assignment: CDR1 MNHEY and CDR2 SMNVEV (reference sequence). This CDR3 comprises 13 residues. Trimming removed 1 base at V and 6 bases at J, with 7 bases between. CDR3 loop: CASSLYQGNEQFF. The CDR3 region has the DNA TGTGCCAGCAGTTTATACCAGGGCAATGAGCAGTTCTTC.

The rearrangement links TRBV19 to TRBJ2-4, with a tentative D call TRBD1 (7 bases). The CDR3 extends over 16 amino acids. V lost 5 bases to trimming and J lost 6 bases, with 20 bases between them. Germline V CDR1 and CDR2: LNHDA, SQIVND (reference sequence). The CDR3 region has the DNA TGTGCCAGTAGTCTACACCGACAGGGAGGAGGAAACATTCAGTACTTC. Residues: CASSLHRQGGGNIQYF.

A few counts support this clone. The chain links TRBV11-3 to TRBJ1-1, with TRBD1 matching over 7 bases. V shed 5 bases and J 6 bases; nucleotides not matched to a gene: 9. CDR1 is SGHNT, CDR2 YENEEA, per germline. The CDR3 extends over 14 amino acids. The CDR3 is CASSETGRHSEAFF. CDR3 in DNA: TGTGCCAGCAGCGAGACAGGGAGGCACTCTGAAGCTTTCTTT.

The CDR3 spells CAWSVQGGGQPQHF. The CDR3 region has the DNA TGTGCCTGGAGTGTACAAGGGGGCGGTCAGCCCCAGCATTTT. The gene calls are TRBV30 and TRBJ1-5; the match to TRBD1 covers 7 bases. CDR3 length: 14 amino acids. V was pared by 0 bases and J by 6 bases, with 5 bases of the junction left unmatched. The germline V gene encodes CDR1 GTSNPN and CDR2 SVGIG (reference sequence).

This clone occurred once. The chain combines TRBV21-1 with TRBJ1-1. TRBV21-1 is a recognized pseudogene. The CDR3 extends over 21 amino acids. The CDR3 region is CASSKALIDPGVGHMNTEAFF. CDR3 coding DNA: TGTGCCAGCAGCAAAGCCCTAATCGACCCGGGAGTCGGGCATATGAACACTGAAGCTTTCTTT.

The chain joins TRBV12-3 or TRBV12-4 to TRBJ1-3, with D unresolved. This CDR3 is built from 13 residues. Trimming left V 4 bases short and J 0 bases short, with 4 bases between. CDR3 bases: TGTGCCAGCAGTTCCGGCTCTGGAAACACCATATATTTT. Protein product: CASSSGSGNTIYF.

The chain employs TRBV25-1 and TRBJ2-7; no firm D call. CDR1 is MGHDK and CDR2 is SYGVNS in the germline V gene. CDR3 length: 12 amino acids. V gave up 8 bases and J gave up 2 bases, with 10 bases separating them. DNA of the CDR3: TGTGCCAGCTATGGCGGTCCCTACGAGCAGTACTTC. It encodes CASYGGPYEQYF.

This rearrangement joins TRBV5-4 to TRBJ2-2, with TRBD2 matching 10 bases. The CDR3 runs to 17 residues. The germline V gene has CDR1 SGHNT and CDR2 YYREEE (reference sequence). The trim removed 1 base at V and 2 bases at J, leaving 5 bases unmatched. CDR3 DNA: TGTGCCAGCAGCTTGAAACTAGCGGGGTTTAACACCGGGGAGCTGTTTTTT. Residues: CASSLKLAGFNTGELFF. Full variable domain (missing parts from reference TRBV5-4 and TRBJ2-2): ETGVTQSPTHLIKTRGQQVTLRCSSQSGHNTVSWYQQALGQGPQFIFQYYREEENGRGNFPPRFSGLQFPNYSSELNVNALELDDSALYLCASSLKLAGFNTGELFFGEGSRLTVL.

On this clone: Mismatch with germline at one junction end may stem from a read error. This chain connects TRBV7-7 to TRBJ2-1; 8 bases line up with TRBD2. The CDR3 is 15 residues long. In germline, CDR1 is SSHAT, CDR2 FNYEAQ (reference sequence). The CDR3 reads CASSLGGTSYNEQFF. In DNA form, the CDR3 reads TGTGCTAGCAGCTTAGGGGGGACTAGTTACAATGAGCAGTTCTTC.

The chain is built from TRBV3-1 (or the pseudogene TRBV3-2) and TRBJ1-1, with a weak D call TRBD1 (5 bases). V lost 9 bases to trimming and J lost 5 bases, with 19 bases between them. The CDR3 runs 14 residues. From germline, CDR1 is LGHDT and CDR2 YNNKEL (reference sequence). CDR3 nucleotides: TGTGCCAGTCATGAAGGCAGGGAAGGAACTGAAGCTTTCTTT. It translates to CASHEGREGTEAFF.

This chain connects TRBV28 to TRBJ2-7; 7 bases line up with TRBD2. V was clipped by 3 bases and J by 0 bases; unmatched bases: 5. CDR3 length: 15 amino acids. Germline V lookup: CDR1 MDHEN, CDR2 SYDVKM. CDR3: CASSLRLADSYEQYF. Written as DNA, the CDR3 is TGTGCCAGCAGTTTGCGGCTAGCGGACTCCTACGAGCAGTACTTC.

The rearrangement links TRBV5-1 to TRBJ2-7, with D unclear. This CDR3 has 19 amino acids. Germline V gives CDR1 SGHRS, CDR2 YFSETQ. V was cut by 0 bases and J by 1 base, with 23 bases left in between. Here the CDR3 DNA reads TGCGCCAGCAGCTTGGGTCGGAGCTCTGTGCGGTTGTCTTCCTACGAGCAGTACTTC. Encoded protein: CASSLGRSSVRLSSYEQYF.

As concerns this clone: At one boundary the junction diverges from the germline segment, which might be a read error. The J gene is TRBJ2-5, the V gene TRBV7-7; 7 bases are a match to TRBD1. This CDR3 has 16 amino acids. CDR1 and CDR2 from the germline V gene are SSHAT and FNYEAQ (reference sequence). CDR3 coding DNA: TGTGCTAGCAGCTTAGGTAGACAGGGACCCCAAGAGACCCAGTACTTC. Its translation: CASSLGRQGPQETQYF.

This chain connects TRBV19 to TRBJ2-1; TRBD2 matches at 10 bases. Germline V gene lookup returns CDR1 LNHDA and CDR2 SQIVND (reference sequence). The CDR3 is made up of 15 amino acids. Germline trimming cut 4 bases from V and 3 bases from J; bases unmatched to any gene: 3. In DNA form, the CDR3 reads TGTGCCAGTAGTAAGCTAGCGGGAGACTACAATGAGCAGTTCTTC. This encodes CASSKLAGDYNEQFF.

This rearrangement joins TRBV3-1 (or the pseudogene TRBV3-2) to TRBJ2-7, with D maybe TRBD1 (6 bases). Germline V gives CDR1 LGHDT, CDR2 YNNKEL (reference sequence). V gave up 4 bases and J gave up 2 bases, with 15 bases separating them. This CDR3 is built from 15 residues. Here the CDR3 DNA reads TGTGCCAGCAGCCGTTCTGGGACAAGCACCTACGAGCAGTACTTC. It translates to CASSRSGTSTYEQYF.

The gene calls are TRBV5-1 and TRBJ2-2, with D possibly TRBD1 on 6 matching bases. Germline CDR1 and CDR2: SGHRS and YFSETQ. The CDR3 sequence is 17 residues long. Trimming shortened V by 4 bases and J by 5 bases, and 21 bases separated the two germline ends. As DNA, the CDR3 is TGCGCCAGCAGCGGCCTTGGGACATCGGTGGGGACCGGGGAGCTGTTTTTT. Residues: CASSGLGTSVGTGELFF.